What follows are 13 T cell receptor beta chains derived from one specimen sequenced in a study of blood T cell repertoires in COVID-19. Profiling relied on immunoSEQ multiplex PCR, and the TCRdb table lists in-frame clones only, not all of them. Altogether a few hundred thousand clones are present, roughly 90% being singletons, with the ten largest covering 9.5%. Sequenced: PBMCs or T cells enriched from blood (not recorded which). Receptor source: a woman in her thirties or forties who had recovered from COVID-19.

The chain combines TRBV27 with TRBJ2-3; 12 bases are shared with TRBD1. The CDR3 length is 15 residues. V shed 5 bases and J 8 bases; nucleotides not matched to a gene: 8. Germline values: CDR1 MNHEY, CDR2 SMNVEV (reference sequence). The CDR3 region is CASSPRDRGRSTQYF. The CDR3 DNA is TGTGCCAGCAGTCCCCGGGACAGGGGGCGAAGTACGCAGTATTTT.

V is TRBV13 and J is TRBJ1-1; 11 bases line up with TRBD1. This CDR3 has 17 residues. Per the germline V gene, CDR1 is PRHDT and CDR2 is FYEKMQ (reference sequence). The V gene end was trimmed by 1 base and the J gene end by 6 bases; junction bases not matched to a gene: 10. The CDR3 sequence is CASSLAARDRGSAEAFF. In DNA, the CDR3 is TGTGCCAGCAGCTTAGCCGCGAGGGACAGGGGGTCCGCTGAAGCTTTCTTT.

The genes are TRBV29-1 and TRBJ2-7; 7 bases match TRBD2. The CDR3 is 13 amino acids. Trimming removed 6 bases from V and 5 bases from J; junction bases left unmatched: 10. The V gene's germline CDR1 is SQVTM and CDR2 ANQGSEA. The CDR3: CSVDRGSNDEQYF. CDR3 bases: TGCAGCGTGGACCGCGGGAGTAACGACGAGCAGTACTTC.

The chain has TRBV20-1 and TRBJ2-1, with D possibly TRBD2 on 6 matching bases. V lost 3 bases and J 0 bases, leaving 12 bases between the germline ends. This CDR3 has 15 amino acids. The V gene's germline CDR1 is DFQATT and CDR2 SNEGSKA (reference sequence). The CDR3 protein is CSASRRGSSYNEQFF. The CDR3 region has the DNA TGCAGTGCTAGTAGGCGGGGAAGCTCCTACAATGAGCAGTTCTTC.

The chain employs TRBV7-8 and TRBJ2-1; 12 bases align to TRBD2. After removal of 6 bases from V and 6 bases from J, the junction contained 6 bases not matched to a gene. The V gene's germline CDR1 is SGHVS and CDR2 FQNEAQ. This CDR3 comprises 15 residues. CDR3 amino acids: CASRWGLAGLNEQFF. DNA for the CDR3: TGTGCCAGCAGATGGGGACTAGCGGGCCTCAATGAGCAGTTCTTC.

V gene TRBV7-8 combines with J gene TRBJ2-5; D possibly corresponds to TRBD1 (6 bases). The V gene's germline CDR1 is SGHVS and CDR2 FQNEAQ. Deletions cut 4 bases from V and 3 bases from J, with 9 bases between. The CDR3 is 13 amino acids. The chain's CDR3 is CASSSAGEETQYF. CDR3 nucleotide sequence: TGTGCCAGCAGCTCCGCAGGGGAAGAGACCCAGTACTTC.

The rearrangement uses TRBV21-1 and TRBJ2-5; the tabulated D call, TRBD2, remains unverified against the DNA. TRBV21-1 is given as a pseudogene. CDR3 length: 14 amino acids. Here the CDR3 reads CAGLTSGRKETQYF. CDR3 DNA sequence: TGTGCCGGACTGACTAGCGGGAGAAAAGAGACCCAGTACTTC.

This rearrangement joins TRBV7-2 to TRBJ2-7, with D maybe TRBD2 (5 bases). V was trimmed by 1 base and J by 0 bases, leaving 10 bases between them. CDR1 and CDR2 (germline): SGHTA, FQGNSA. CDR3 size: 15 residues. The CDR3 DNA reads as TGTGCCAGCAGCTTAGATCCTGCGGGCTCCTACGAGCAGTACTTC. It translates to CASSLDPAGSYEQYF. The variable domain in full, completed from reference TRBV7-2 and TRBJ2-7, reads GAGVSQSPSNKVTEKGKDVELRCDPISGHTALYWYRQSLGQGLEFLIYFQGNSAPDKSGLPSDRFSAERTGGSVSTLTIQRTQQEDSAVYLCASSLDPAGSYEQYFGPGTRLTVT.

V gene TRBV6-6 combines with J gene TRBJ2-7; 7 bases are a match to TRBD1. The CDR3 has 12 amino acids. J was trimmed by 4 bases and V by 6 bases; bases with no gene match: 3. Germline V lookup: CDR1 MNHNY, CDR2 SVGAGI (reference sequence). The CDR3: CASRGQSYEQYF. The CDR3 nucleotides are TGTGCCAGCAGGGGACAGAGTTACGAGCAGTACTTC.

This chain links TRBV30 with TRBJ1-5; D perhaps matches TRBD1 (5 bases). Per germline, CDR1 GTSNPN and CDR2 SVGIG (reference sequence). The CDR3 contains 16 residues. The germline V and J ends were trimmed by 0 bases and 0 bases, with 12 bases remaining between them. This CDR3 reads CAWSVPGGYSNQPQHF. The CDR3 DNA sequence: TGTGCCTGGAGTGTTCCCGGGGGGTATAGCAATCAGCCCCAGCATTTT. Full variable domain (missing parts from reference TRBV30 and TRBJ1-5): SQTIHQWPATLVQPVGSPLSLECTVEGTSNPNLYWYRQAAGRGLQLLFYSVGIGQISSEVPQNLSASRPQDRQFILSSKKLLLSDSGFYLCAWSVPGGYSNQPQHFGDGTRLSIL.

This chain links TRBV10-3 with TRBJ2-1, with TRBD2 matching 11 bases. Germline lookup yields CDR1 ENHRY and CDR2 SYGVKD. The CDR3 length is 14 residues. The junction had 6 bases not matched to a gene; V was cut back by 5 bases and J by 9 bases. The CDR3 nucleotides read TGTGCCATCAGTCCTACTAGCGGGAGCGGTGAGCAGTTCTTC. Protein product: CAISPTSGSGEQFF.

The chain has TRBV28 and TRBJ1-5, with 9 bases that match TRBD1. Looked up from germline, CDR1 is MDHEN and CDR2 is SYDVKM. Trimming took 7 bases from V and 3 from J; bases not matched to a gene: 16. CDR3 length equals 18 residues. For the CDR3, the DNA is TGTGCCAGCACCTTGGGACAGGGCGCTCTCTTATTCAATCAGCCCCAGCATTTT. It is translated as CASTLGQGALLFNQPQHF. The full variable domain, its missing parts supplied by reference TRBV28 and TRBJ1-5, is DVKVTQSSRYLVKRTGEKVFLECVQDMDHENMFWYRQDPGLGLRLIYFSYDVKMKEKGDIPEGYSVSREKKERFSLILESASTNQTSMYLCASTLGQGALLFNQPQHFGDGTRLSIL.

V usage is TRBV29-1 and J usage is TRBJ2-1, with 16 bases that match TRBD2. The J segment lost 8 bases and the V segment lost 6 bases, leaving 10 bases of the junction unmatched. This CDR3 is 16 amino acids long. The germline CDR1 and CDR2 sequences are SQVTM and ANQGSEA. CDR3 residues: CSVRPGLAGGPYEQFF. In DNA, the CDR3 is TGCAGCGTCAGGCCGGGACTAGCGGGGGGGCCCTATGAGCAGTTCTTC.